The next 26 T cell receptor beta chains were all read from a single sample in a study of T cell changes during pregnancy in multiple sclerosis. Clones were read by immunoSEQ multiplex PCR, and TCRdb kept only the in-frame ones, dropping some. The table has some 96,000 clones, about 90% seen once. The source was peripheral blood, collected after pregnancy. The source is a female donor with multiple sclerosis, enrolled in a pregnancy study.

In its sample, this clone was seen a few times. This rearrangement joins TRBV21-1 to TRBJ2-7; the DNA was not used to check the table's D call, TRBD1. TRBV21-1 is a listed pseudogene. The CDR3 sequence is 16 residues long. The CDR3 is CASSNIGWAPTYEQYF. In DNA form, the CDR3 reads TGTGCCAGCAGCAATATTGGGTGGGCCCCAACCTACGAGCAGTACTTC.

V gene TRBV5-1 combines with J gene TRBJ2-1; unclear D gene. Per germline, CDR1 SGHRS and CDR2 YFSETQ. Trimming removed 4 bases at V and 4 bases at J, with 6 bases between. This CDR3 region has 12 residues. The CDR3 spells CASSTGYNEQFF. CDR3 DNA sequence: TGCGCCAGCAGCACCGGTTACAATGAGCAGTTCTTC.

The chain couples TRBV4-1 to TRBJ1-1, with D maybe TRBD1 (5 bases). CDR1 is MGHRA and CDR2 is YSYEKL in the germline V gene. Trimming stripped 0 bases from V and 4 bases from J, with 18 bases between. The CDR3 contains 17 residues. Here the CDR3 reads CASSQDPGRRGRTEAFF. The DNA of the CDR3 is TGCGCCAGCAGCCAAGATCCGGGACGGCGGGGTCGCACTGAAGCTTTCTTT.

The chain links TRBV18 to TRBJ1-1, with TRBD1 as a possible D gene (6 bases). The ends were cut back, 7 bases at V and 1 base at J, with 19 bases in the middle. The germline gives CDR1 KGHSH, CDR2 LQKENI. The CDR3 has 16 amino acids. In DNA, the CDR3 is TGTGCCAGCTTCCGAACGGGGGGGCTTTGGAACACTGAAGCTTTCTTT. Its protein is CASFRTGGLWNTEAFF.

V is TRBV7-2 and J is TRBJ2-3; D call uncertain. Trimming removed 3 bases at V and 6 bases at J, with 16 bases between. The CDR3 contains 15 residues. From germline, CDR1 is SGHTA and CDR2 FQGNSA. CDR3 residues: CASSFSSRVSDTQYF. The CDR3 DNA reads as TGTGCCAGCAGCTTCTCTTCTCGGGTTTCGGATACGCAGTATTTT.

The chain uses TRBV2 and TRBJ1-2; D is undetermined. V lost 1 base to trimming and J lost 4 bases, with 7 bases between them. The germline CDR1 and CDR2 sequences are SNHLY and FYNNEI. The CDR3 is 13 residues long. In DNA form, the CDR3 reads TGTGCCAGCAGTGAAGGAGGGCCCTATGGCTACACCTTC. It is translated as CASSEGGPYGYTF.

DNA for the CDR3: TGTGCCAGCAGCTTAGAGGTTAGCGGGAACGAGCAGTACTTC. Its translation: CASSLEVSGNEQYF. This rearrangement joins TRBV7-2 to TRBJ2-7; 8 bases fit TRBD2. This CDR3 has 14 residues. J gave up 5 bases and V 1 base, and 4 bases lay outside the gene matches. Per germline, CDR1 SGHTA and CDR2 FQGNSA.

J is TRBJ2-5 and V is TRBV12-5, with D possibly being TRBD1 (5 bases). CDR1 is LGHNT and CDR2 is FRNRAP in the germline V gene. The V gene lost 7 bases and the J gene lost 5 bases, with 14 bases spanning the gap. The CDR3 has 13 residues. The CDR3, as DNA: TGTGCTAGTGCTTGGGGCGTAGGGGAGACCCAGTACTTC. This codes for CASAWGVGETQYF.

Comments on this clone: Different DNA sequences within this sample yield the same CDR3. The chain couples TRBV5-1 to TRBJ2-1, with TRBD2 identical over 11 bases. V was clipped by 4 bases and J by 4 bases; unmatched bases: 4. The CDR3 has 15 amino acids. Germline-derived CDR1 and CDR2 are SGHRS and YFSETQ. The CDR3 DNA reads as TGCGCCAGCAGCCTGGGACTAGCGGTATACAATGAGCAGTTCTTC. It yields the protein CASSLGLAVYNEQFF.

The J gene is TRBJ2-3, the V gene TRBV6-5, with TRBD2 matching over 8 bases. V trimming: 1 base; J trimming: 1 base; junction bases outside the gene matches: 4. This CDR3 comprises 16 residues. The germline V gene has CDR1 MNHEY and CDR2 SVGAGI. CDR3 coding DNA: TGTGCCAGCAGTTACTGGATGACTAGCGGCACAGATACGCAGTATTTT. It is translated as CASSYWMTSGTDTQYF.

This sequence joins TRBV29-1 and TRBJ1-2, with TRBD1 matching 8 bases. CDR1 SQVTM and CDR2 ANQGSEA come from the germline V gene. CDR3 length: 14 amino acids. J was trimmed by 2 bases and V by 6 bases; bases with no gene match: 8. CDR3 DNA sequence: TGCAGCGTCGCCGGGACAGGAGGGAACTATGGCTACACCTTC. This codes for CSVAGTGGNYGYTF.

This chain uses TRBV2 with TRBJ1-6; TRBD1 is a possible D gene (6 bases). This CDR3 comprises 13 residues. Germline V CDR1 and CDR2: SNHLY, FYNNEI. The V gene lost 8 bases and the J gene lost 8 bases, with 13 bases spanning the gap. The CDR3 nucleotides are TGTGCCAGCGAGACAGGTCCGGATTCACCCCTCCACTTT. Encoded protein: CASETGPDSPLHF.

The V and J genes are TRBV11-2 and TRBJ2-7; D perhaps matches TRBD2 (6 bases). CDR1 is SGHAT, CDR2 FQNNGV, per germline. This CDR3 spans 14 amino acids. Trimming took off 3 bases at V and 2 bases at J, with 11 bases between the two ends. CDR3 loop: CASSLGRGAYEQYF. CDR3 in DNA: TGTGCCAGCAGCTTGGGGCGGGGCGCCTACGAGCAGTACTTC. Full variable domain (missing parts from reference TRBV11-2 and TRBJ2-7): EAGVAQSPRYKIIEKRQSVAFWCNPISGHATLYWYQQILGQGPKLLIQFQNNGVVDDSQLPKDRFSAERLKGVDSTLKIQPAKLEDSAVYLCASSLGRGAYEQYFGPGTRLTVT.

The V call is TRBV30, the J call TRBJ2-1, with no clear D. The germline CDR1 and CDR2 sequences are GTSNPN and SVGIG (reference sequence). With 0 bases removed from V and 10 bases from J, the gap between germline ends came to 7 bases. CDR3 length: 11 amino acids. CDR3 sequence: CAWSVELEQFF. The CDR3 DNA is TGTGCCTGGAGTGTAGAGCTGGAGCAGTTCTTC.

J is TRBJ1-2 and V is TRBV11-2, with no clear D. CDR1 is SGHAT and CDR2 is FQNNGV in the germline V gene. This CDR3 comprises 12 residues. Trimming took off 2 bases at V and 8 bases at J, with 9 bases between the two ends. The CDR3 region is CASSLNWAGYTF. Written as DNA, the CDR3 is TGTGCCAGCAGCTTAAATTGGGCAGGCTACACCTTC.

This chain connects TRBV5-1 to TRBJ1-1; TRBD1 is a possible D gene (5 bases). This CDR3 comprises 14 residues. V shed 4 bases and J shed 2 bases, with 12 bases lying between them. Per the germline V gene, CDR1 is SGHRS and CDR2 is YFSETQ. CDR3 DNA: TGCGCCAGCAGCACCGCGGGGGGTAACACTGAAGCTTTCTTT. Translation: CASSTAGGNTEAFF.

The rearrangement uses TRBV12-5 and TRBJ2-1; D is uncertain. Germline-derived CDR1 and CDR2 are LGHNT and FRNRAP. This CDR3 comprises 12 residues. V lost 6 bases and J 0 bases, leaving 3 bases between the germline ends. The chain's CDR3 is CASGSSYNEQFF. The CDR3 region has the DNA TGTGCTAGTGGGAGCTCCTACAATGAGCAGTTCTTC.

The table lists this clone with a few counts. The chain employs TRBV20-1 and TRBJ1-1, with D unresolved. The CDR3 runs to 11 residues. Trimming shortened V by 3 bases and J by 4 bases, and 6 bases separated the two germline ends. CDR1 DFQATT and CDR2 SNEGSKA come from the germline V gene (reference sequence). This chain's CDR3 is CSARSGTEAFF. As DNA, the CDR3 is TGCAGTGCTAGGTCGGGCACTGAAGCTTTCTTT.

The chain joins TRBV11-3 to TRBJ2-1; 7 bases line up with TRBD2. J was trimmed by 0 bases and V by 3 bases; bases with no gene match: 14. This CDR3 contains 19 residues. From germline, CDR1 is SGHNT and CDR2 YENEEA. The CDR3 region has the DNA TGTGCCAGCAGCTTCGGGGGGAGGACTTCTAGGAGCTCCTACAATGAGCAGTTCTTC. Its translation: CASSFGGRTSRSSYNEQFF.

The table lists this clone with a count of one. The CDR3 DNA reads as TGTGCCAGCAGCTTGGCCCCAACCTACGAGCAGTACTTC. Its translation is CASSLAPTYEQYF. This chain joins TRBV5-6 and TRBJ2-7; D is undetermined. The V gene lost 0 bases and the J gene lost 2 bases, with 6 bases spanning the gap. Germline CDR1 SGHDT, CDR2 YYEEEE. The CDR3 sequence is 13 residues long.

This sequence joins TRBV2 and TRBJ1-6; a weak D match, TRBD1 (5 bases). Per germline, CDR1 SNHLY and CDR2 FYNNEI. The CDR3 extends over 17 amino acids. With 1 base removed from V and 6 bases from J, the gap between germline ends came to 16 bases. CDR3 residues: CASSEDRGGSGNSPLHF. The DNA of the CDR3 is TGTGCCAGCAGTGAAGATCGCGGGGGTTCGGGTAATTCACCCCTCCACTTT.

This chain links TRBV5-3 with TRBJ2-1; the D is unclear. TRBV5-3 counts as an open reading frame of uncertain function. With 0 bases removed from V and 0 bases from J, the gap between germline ends came to 4 bases. The CDR3 contains 14 residues. The CDR3 region is CARSLAGSYNEQFF. CDR3 DNA: TGTGCCAGAAGCTTGGCGGGCTCCTACAATGAGCAGTTCTTC.

The rearrangement links TRBV7-8 to TRBJ2-5; 11 bases are shared with TRBD2. The CDR3 extends over 15 amino acids. V shed 4 bases, J shed 4 bases, and the junction held 5 bases outside the gene matches. Germline CDR1 is SGHVS and CDR2 is FQNEAQ. CDR3 region: CASSYSGGAGETQYF. The CDR3 region has the DNA TGTGCCAGCAGCTATAGCGGGGGGGCGGGAGAGACCCAGTACTTC.

The V call is TRBV5-1, the J call TRBJ2-1; D unresolved. Germline lookup yields CDR1 SGHRS and CDR2 YFSETQ. The CDR3 has 15 amino acids. V was pared by 4 bases and J by 4 bases, with 15 bases between. CDR3 nucleotide sequence: TGCGCCAGCAGCCCTCCCGGTAAAACTTACAATGAGCAGTTCTTC. Translated: CASSPPGKTYNEQFF.

The V call is TRBV2, the J call TRBJ2-1; 7 bases agree with TRBD2. Germline CDR1 SNHLY, CDR2 FYNNEI. This CDR3 spans 15 amino acids. Trimming cost V 2 bases and J 5 bases; bases outside gene matches: 6. The CDR3 here is CASSEKGGGNNEQFF. The CDR3 coding sequence is TGTGCCAGCAGTGAAAAGGGCGGGGGAAACAATGAGCAGTTCTTC.

The genes are TRBV10-3 and TRBJ2-3; D remains ambiguous. CDR3 size: 13 residues. V lost 7 bases, J lost 1 base, and 9 bases lay in between. CDR1 and CDR2 from the germline V gene are ENHRY and SYGVKD. The CDR3 DNA follows: TGTGCCATCATGTCGCAGGGCACAGATACGCAGTATTTT. Residues: CAIMSQGTDTQYF.